This T cell receptor (beta chain) stems from a study of blood T cell repertoires in COVID-19. Across the whole study: The origin of the acute and convalescent COVID-19 samples was the United States, Italy and Spain. Sources were T cells, B-cell-depleted T cells, or PBMCs; the material itself was cDNA or gDNA.

The method was immunoSEQ multiplex PCR; TCRdb's version includes in-frame clones alone and lacks a portion of them. The sample consists of some 150,000 clones, about 90% of them appearing once. The sample was PBMCs or T cells enriched from blood (not recorded which). The sequence was obtained from a human donor with acute COVID-19. The donor label of this sample is uncertain.

CDR3 protein: CASSPHIGGSGLNYGYTF. CDR3 bases: TGCGCCAGCAGCCCCCATATCGGGGGAAGCGGCCTAAACTATGGCTACACCTTC. The V call is TRBV4-1, the J call TRBJ1-2; D is possibly TRBD1 (5 bases). V lost 4 bases to trimming and J lost 2 bases, with 23 bases between them. The CDR3 loop spans 18 amino acids. Germline V gives CDR1 MGHRA, CDR2 YSYEKL.